This T cell receptor (beta chain) appears in the sequencing data of a study of molecular identifiers for immune sequencing clone quantification. Study-level points and caveats: Detection of one spiked Jurkat cell's TCR RNA reportedly worked in one million naive cells.

Previously described methods and listed TCR primers were used for bulk TCR libraries. TCRdb redid the calling of the PCR reads with MiXCR, one entry per CDR3 protein. The sample shows hundreds of thousands of distinct CDR3 sequences, roughly 27% of them seen only once. From around 18,000 to 910,000 sorted cells, naive CD8 libraries were generated with 10%, 30% or 50% RNA. In its sample, this clonotype was seen a few times. Its matching antigen is unknown. This TCR came from a human donor in good health. Some libraries in this study had Jurkat cell RNA spiked in. Sequencing input: naive CD8+ T cells from blood, with Jurkat cell RNA spiked in. Subset meaning: FACS-sorted CD8+CD4-CCR7+CD45RA+ naive T cells.

As DNA, the CDR3 is TGCGCCAGCAGCTTGGCCGAGGGGGCGAGCTCCTACGAGCAGTACTTC. Translating it yields CASSLAEGASSYEQYF. The genes are TRBV5-1 and TRBJ2-7, with 7 nucleotides matching TRBD1. Unmatched junction bases numbered 6, after V lost 0 bases and J lost 0 bases. This CDR3 has 16 residues. Germline V gene lookup returns CDR1 SGHRS and CDR2 YFSETQ.